This T cell receptor beta chain was obtained from a study of T cell changes during pregnancy in multiple sclerosis. Only in-frame clones appear in the TCRdb table, and some are missing; sequencing was by immunoSEQ multiplex PCR. This sample yields tens of thousands of clones, of which roughly 87% are seen a single time; less than 2.5% belongs to the top ten. The CDR3 runs 15 residues. Germline lookup yields CDR1 KGHSH and CDR2 LQKENI. With V trimmed by 0 bases and J by 6 bases, 1 base remained unmatched. The gene calls are TRBV18 and TRBJ2-1; 11 bases map to TRBD2. The specimen was peripheral blood, collected in the second trimester of pregnancy. The sequence derives from a female donor in good health, enrolled as a control in a pregnancy study. The DNA for the CDR3 is TGTGCCAGCTCACCACCCGGGACTAGCGGCAATGAGCAGTTCTTC. Translation: CASSPPGTSGNEQFF.